This T cell receptor (beta chain) was found in a study of cytotoxic CD8 clonotypes in ibrutinib-treated CLL. Across the whole study: A median 12 months of treatment, range 6 to 36, preceded the collection of response samples. Across samples, productive templates numbered 250,000 to 300,000 and productive rearrangements reached 94,082 on average. Study-level findings and limits: Measured clonality at baseline was greater than in age-matched healthy donors and tracked with circulating CD8+ T-cell counts.

Investigators sourced around 1.8 micrograms of genomic DNA from cryopreserved PBMCs for TCR beta libraries. Trimming removed 4 bases from V and 7 bases from J; junction bases left unmatched: 16. This CDR3 contains 17 residues. Germline loops: CDR1 WSHSY, CDR2 SAAADI. The method was immunoSEQ multiplex PCR; TCRdb's version includes in-frame clones alone and lacks a portion of them. The table has approximately 57,000 clones, 45% to 70% seen once. This clone has a handful of counts. The antigen remains undetermined. Material: PBMCs, obtained after 24 months of ibrutinib treatment. This clonotype was obtained from a human donor with chronic lymphocytic leukemia. The V call is TRBV10-2, the J call TRBJ2-1; 7 bases fit TRBD2. The CDR3 sequence is CASSALPLAANGNEQFF. CDR3 DNA sequence: TGCGCCAGCAGTGCCCTCCCTCTAGCGGCAAACGGGAATGAGCAGTTCTTC.